The 9 T cell receptor beta chains below were found in one sample sequenced in a study of T cell responses to AZD1222 COVID-19 vaccine. The repertoire was sequenced with immunoSEQ multiplex PCR; TCRdb's copy has only in-frame clones and lacks some. Of 120,000 or so clones listed, more than 85% are singletons. Source: peripheral blood, taken on day 0 of AZD1222 vaccination. All receptors come from an adult in good health.

This clone was counted a single time. The chain couples TRBV27 to TRBJ1-1; D may be TRBD1 (5 bases). The CDR3 spans 15 residues. Trimming took 2 bases from V and 0 from J, leaving 10 bases between them. CDR1 MNHEY and CDR2 SMNVEV come from the germline V gene (reference sequence). CDR3 sequence: CASSLGAQMNTEAFF. In DNA, the CDR3 is TGTGCCAGCAGTTTAGGGGCCCAAATGAACACTGAAGCTTTCTTT.

The genes are TRBV19 and TRBJ1-1; D is uncertain. CDR1 LNHDA and CDR2 SQIVND come from the germline V gene (reference sequence). Trimming cost V 3 bases and J 8 bases, with 4 bases left between them. CDR3 size: 10 residues. This CDR3 is CASSMGEAFF. In DNA form, the CDR3 reads TGTGCCAGTAGTATGGGGGAAGCTTTCTTT.

The rearrangement uses TRBV10-3 and TRBJ1-6; D gene ambiguous. This CDR3 is built from 15 residues. Trimming shortened V by 5 bases and J by 7 bases, and 15 bases separated the two germline ends. Germline lookup yields CDR1 ENHRY and CDR2 SYGVKD. CDR3 loop: CAISRDVGTNSPLHF. The CDR3 coding sequence is TGTGCCATCAGTCGAGACGTGGGCACCAATTCACCCCTCCACTTT.

This chain joins TRBV30 and TRBJ2-7, with D possibly matching TRBD2 (5 bases). V was shortened by 5 bases and J by 1 base, with 15 bases between the two germline ends. The CDR3 totals 14 residues. Looked up from germline, CDR1 is GTSNPN and CDR2 is SVGIG (reference sequence). The CDR3, as DNA: TGTGCCTGGGGAGACTACCGCATATCCTACGAGCAGTACTTC. This translates into CAWGDYRISYEQYF.

The chain combines TRBV6-5 with TRBJ1-2; 9 bases fit TRBD1. The CDR3 totals 14 residues. Germline V gives CDR1 MNHEY, CDR2 SVGAGI. Unmatched junction bases numbered 7, after V lost 5 bases and J lost 6 bases. The CDR3 DNA is TGTGCCAGCAGTAAGACAGGGGGAGAGAATGGCTACACCTTC. It yields the protein CASSKTGGENGYTF.

This clone has a single count. The chain combines TRBV27 with TRBJ2-3, with D possibly matching TRBD2 (6 bases). This CDR3 has 15 amino acids. Germline V gene sequence: CDR1 MNHEY, CDR2 SMNVEV (reference sequence). Trimming removed 0 bases from V and 2 bases from J, with 9 bases in between. CDR3 amino acids: CASSLSAGNTDTQYF. In nucleotides, the CDR3 is TGTGCCAGCAGTTTATCGGCGGGGAACACAGATACGCAGTATTTT.

This chain joins TRBV4-1 and TRBJ2-5; no clear D. The CDR3 is 16 amino acids. CDR1 and CDR2 from the germline V gene are MGHRA and YSYEKL. V lost 1 base to trimming and J lost 1 base, with 13 bases between them. CDR3 amino acids: CASSQVAASFQETQYF. In nucleotides, the CDR3 is TGCGCCAGCAGCCAAGTGGCAGCTTCCTTCCAAGAGACCCAGTACTTC.

CDR3 sequence reads: CASSLAFRSETQYF. CDR3 in DNA: TGTGCCAGCAGTTTGGCCTTCCGGTCGGAGACCCAGTACTTC. V usage is TRBV6-5 and J usage is TRBJ2-5; D is ambiguous. The germline gives CDR1 MNHEY, CDR2 SVGAGI. CDR3 size: 14 residues. The V gene lost 4 bases and the J gene lost 5 bases, with 14 bases spanning the gap.

The chain joins TRBV6-7 to TRBJ2-3, with 11 bases that match TRBD1. TRBV6-7 is annotated as an ORF whose role is uncertain. V dropped 11 bases and J dropped 4; count of bases not matched to a gene: 5. The CDR3 has 13 residues. This CDR3 reads CALLGQGADTQYF. CDR3 DNA: TGTGCCCTACTGGGACAGGGGGCAGATACGCAGTATTTT.